Listed below are T cell receptor beta chains from one sample, sequenced in a study of T cell responses to AZD1222 COVID-19 vaccine. Clones were sequenced by immunoSEQ multiplex PCR, and TCRdb holds only the in-frame ones, with some missing. Of some 170,000 clones listed, around 94% are singletons. This sample comprised peripheral blood, obtained 28 days after the second AZD1222 dose. The receptor set was obtained from an adult who received the AZD1222 COVID-19 vaccine. Each CDR3 is given with its conserved first and last residue. D genes are given only for firm matches. Expanded clones are given a class, and other clones once, few, many or no size at all.

cdr3_nt cdr3_aa v_call d_call j_call clone_size
TGTGCCATCAGTGAGTTCGGACAGGGCTACGAGCAGTACTTC CAISEFGQGYEQYF TRBV10-3 TRBD1 TRBJ2-7 -
TGTGCCAGTAGTACACCGGGACAGGGAAACTATGGCTACACCTTC CASSTPGQGNYGYTF TRBV19 TRBD1 TRBJ1-2 -
TGTGCCAGCAGCCCCTTAGCGGGAGGAGGAGATACGCAGTATTTT CASSPLAGGGDTQYF TRBV4-2 TRBD2 TRBJ2-3 once
TGTGCCACCAGCAGAGGACAGGGGTCTGAAAAACTGTTTTTT CATSRGQGSEKLFF TRBV15 TRBD1 TRBJ1-4 -
TGTGCCAGCAGTTTCCAGGGGGAGGCCTACGAGCAGTACTTC CASSFQGEAYEQYF TRBV28 - TRBJ2-7 -
TGTGCCAGCAGCCTCCTTCCAGCTGGGGAGCTGTTTTTT CASSLLPAGELFF TRBV5-4 - TRBJ2-2 -
TGTGCCAGCAGCAACCGCCCTTGGGAAGCTTTCTTT CASSNRPWEAFF TRBV5-4 - TRBJ1-1 -
TGTGCCAGCAGCTTAACGACAGATAACTATGGCTACACCTTC CASSLTTDNYGYTF TRBV7-3 - TRBJ1-2 -
TGTGCCAGCAGCCAAGAGGGGGGCAGCACACGGTTCTATGGCTACACCTTC CASSQEGGSTRFYGYTF TRBV3-1/TRBV3-2 - TRBJ1-2 -
TGTGCCAGCAGCTTAGAACCGGGACACTTCTACAATGAGCAGTTCTTC CASSLEPGHFYNEQFF TRBV11-2 - TRBJ2-1 -
TGTGCCAGCCCGGGGACTAGCGGGAATACCGGGGAGCTGTTTTTT CASPGTSGNTGELFF TRBV11-2 TRBD2 TRBJ2-2 -
TGTGCCTGGACCTCAGGCAGGTCCTATGGCTACACCTTC CAWTSGRSYGYTF TRBV30 - TRBJ1-2 -
TGTGCCAGCAGTTTAGTAGGGGGACAGGTTAAGGGCTACACCTTC CASSLVGGQVKGYTF TRBV27 TRBD1 TRBJ1-2 -
TGCAGCGTACTACATAGCCAAGAGACCCAGTACTTC CSVLHSQETQYF TRBV29-1 - TRBJ2-5 -
TGTGCCAGTAGTACGGGATCAGGGTCCGCCTACGAGCAGTACTTC CASSTGSGSAYEQYF TRBV19 - TRBJ2-7 -
TGTGCCAGCCGCCTGGGCCGGGGCAATCAGCCCCAGCATTTT CASRLGRGNQPQHF TRBV6-5 - TRBJ1-5 few
TGTGCCAGCAGCACCAACTACGAGCAGTACTTC CASSTNYEQYF TRBV7-9 - TRBJ2-7 -
TGTGCCAGCAGCCCCCGCGGGAGCTCTGGAAACACCATATATTTT CASSPRGSSGNTIYF TRBV9 - TRBJ1-3 -
TGTGCCAGCAGCAGGGGGGAACAAGAGACCCAGTACTTC CASSRGEQETQYF TRBV6-1 - TRBJ2-5 -
TGTGCCAGCAGCCAAGCGGGAGGTACTACGGGGCAGTTCTTC CASSQAGGTTGQFF TRBV4-2 TRBD2 TRBJ2-1 -
TGTGCCAGCAGTTTGGGGACAGGGGGCCATCTAGGGGTTCAGTACTTC CASSLGTGGHLGVQYF TRBV28 TRBD1 TRBJ2-4 -
TGTGCCAGCAGTTTTGGGCTAGCGGAGCAGTACTTC CASSFGLAEQYF TRBV12-3/TRBV12-4 - TRBJ2-7 -
TGTGCCAGCAGAAGCGGGAACACTGAAGCTTTCTTT CASRSGNTEAFF TRBV28 - TRBJ1-1 once